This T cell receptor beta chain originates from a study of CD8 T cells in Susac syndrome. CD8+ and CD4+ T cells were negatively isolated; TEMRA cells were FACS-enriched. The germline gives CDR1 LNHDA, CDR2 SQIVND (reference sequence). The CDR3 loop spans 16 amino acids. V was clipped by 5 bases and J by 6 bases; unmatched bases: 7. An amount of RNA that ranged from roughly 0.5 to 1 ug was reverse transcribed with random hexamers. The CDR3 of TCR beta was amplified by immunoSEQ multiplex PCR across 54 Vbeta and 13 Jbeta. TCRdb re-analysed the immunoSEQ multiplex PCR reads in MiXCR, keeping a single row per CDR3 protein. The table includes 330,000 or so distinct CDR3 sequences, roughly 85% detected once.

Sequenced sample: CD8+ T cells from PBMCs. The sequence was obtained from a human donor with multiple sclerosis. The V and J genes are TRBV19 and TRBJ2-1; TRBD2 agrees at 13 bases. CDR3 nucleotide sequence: TGTGCCAGTAGTTCTTGGACTAGCGGGAGTGGCAATGAGCAGTTCTTC. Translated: CASSSWTSGSGNEQFF.